These 4 T cell receptor beta chains originate from one sample sequenced in a study of blood T cell repertoires in COVID-19. Clones were sequenced by immunoSEQ multiplex PCR, and TCRdb holds only the in-frame ones, with some missing. In the table there are roughly 250,000 clones, 86% of which are singletons. What was sequenced was peripheral blood. The source is a man aged 40-55 years who had recovered from COVID-19.

The chain uses TRBV6-5 and TRBJ1-5; the D is unclear. The germline gives CDR1 MNHEY, CDR2 SVGAGI. Trimming stripped 6 bases from V and 3 bases from J, with 15 bases between. CDR3 size: 15 residues. The CDR3 DNA follows: TGTGCCAGCAGCGGCGGGGAGGCTTCCAATCAGCCCCAGCATTTT. Amino acids: CASSGGEASNQPQHF.

DNA for the CDR3: TGTGCCAGCAGCCCCTCGAGGGACACTGAAGCTTTCTTT. Translating gives CASSPSRDTEAFF. The chain employs TRBV7-3 and TRBJ1-1; D is uncertain. V was shortened by 5 bases and J by 3 bases, with 10 bases between the two germline ends. The CDR3 is 13 amino acids. Germline CDR1 is SGHTA and CDR2 is FQGTGA. Together with reference TRBV7-3 and TRBJ1-1, the CDR3 gives the full variable domain: GAGVSQTPSNKVTEKGKYVELRCDPISGHTALYWYRQSLGQGPEFLIYFQGTGAADDSGLPNDRFFAVRPEGSVSTLKIQRTERGDSAVYLCASSPSRDTEAFFGQGTRLTVV.

The chain links TRBV2 to TRBJ1-6, with 10 positions matching TRBD1. The V gene end was trimmed by 8 bases and the J gene end by 7 bases; junction bases not matched to a gene: 2. Germline V gene sequence: CDR1 SNHLY, CDR2 FYNNEI. This CDR3 region has 13 residues. The CDR3 DNA reads as TGTGCCAGCGGACAGGGGGTCAATTCACCCCTCCACTTT. Encoded protein: CASGQGVNSPLHF.

The chain uses TRBV5-4 and TRBJ1-4; 7 bases agree with TRBD1. CDR1 SGHNT and CDR2 YYREEE come from the germline V gene (reference sequence). The CDR3 length is 16 residues. V lost 3 bases and J lost 5; bases outside the gene matches: 10. CDR3 in DNA: TGTGCCAGCAGCTGGTCCAGGGGGAATGGCAATGAAAAACTGTTTTTT. As protein: CASSWSRGNGNEKLFF.